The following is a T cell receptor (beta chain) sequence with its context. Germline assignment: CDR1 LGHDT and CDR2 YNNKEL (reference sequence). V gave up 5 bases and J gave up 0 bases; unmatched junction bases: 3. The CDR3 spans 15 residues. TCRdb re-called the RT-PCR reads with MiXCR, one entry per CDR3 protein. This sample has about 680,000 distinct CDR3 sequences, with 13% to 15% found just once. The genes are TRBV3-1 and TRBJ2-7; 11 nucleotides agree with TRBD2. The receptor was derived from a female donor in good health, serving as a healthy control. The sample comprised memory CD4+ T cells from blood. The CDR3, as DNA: TGTGCCAGCAGCGGTAGCGGGAGGGCCTCCTACGAGCAGTACTTC. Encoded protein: CASSGSGRASYEQYF.